Below are 26 T cell receptor beta chains sequenced from a single sample in a study of spatial heterogeneity in lung cancer. TCRdb ran MiXCR on the 5' RACE reads and lists one entry per CDR3 protein. The sample lists tens of thousands of distinct CDR3 sequences, around 21% occurring once. Indicated time point: sample taken at primary tumor resection. Unsorted samples of tumor, nontumor lung or frozen PBMC had their whole RNA sequenced. Sequences were derived from PBMCs, sampled at surgery. Every receptor here comes from a male donor with early-stage non-small cell lung cancer.

This clonotype turned up a few times. The chain joins TRBV6-1 to TRBJ1-5; D remains ambiguous. CDR1 is MNHNS, CDR2 SASEGT, per germline. Trimming cost V 2 bases and J 7 bases, with 6 bases left between them. There are 12 residues in the CDR3. The CDR3 sequence is CASSEREQPQHF. Written as DNA, the CDR3 is TGTGCCAGCAGTGAAAGAGAGCAGCCCCAGCATTTT.

This clonotype turned up a few times. The chain carries TRBV10-3 and TRBJ1-3, with no clear D. This CDR3 has 14 residues. Germline V lookup: CDR1 ENHRY, CDR2 SYGVKD. V lost 6 bases and J 4 bases, leaving 13 bases between the germline ends. The CDR3 spells CAISPGHSGNTIYF. The DNA of the CDR3 is TGTGCCATCAGCCCGGGCCATTCCGGAAACACCATATATTTT.

The CDR3 DNA reads TGCGCCAGCAGCAACCAGGGGAGGTCACGCGAGGATACGCAGTATTTT. It yields the protein CASSNQGRSREDTQYF. This chain joins TRBV4-1 and TRBJ2-3; D assignment may be TRBD1 or TRBD2 (6 bases each). Trimming removed 5 bases from V and 6 bases from J, with 21 bases in between. Germline CDR1 and CDR2: MGHRA and YSYEKL. The length of the CDR3 is 16 residues.

J is TRBJ2-3 and V is TRBV11-3; the match to TRBD2 covers 8 bases. The junction had 5 bases not matched to a gene; V was cut back by 4 bases and J by 2 bases. The CDR3 has 15 amino acids. CDR1 is SGHNT and CDR2 is YENEEA in the germline V gene. The CDR3 is CASSSGTRDTDTQYF. Here the CDR3 DNA reads TGTGCCAGCAGCTCCGGGACTAGAGACACAGATACGCAGTATTTT.

The DNA for the CDR3 is TGTGCCAGCAGCGTAGCTTTTGGCGGGAGCTCCTACGAGCAGTACTTC. Protein product: CASSVAFGGSSYEQYF. The chain links TRBV9 to TRBJ2-7, with TRBD2 matching 7 bases. This CDR3 region has 16 residues. Germline V gene sequence: CDR1 SGDLS, CDR2 YYNGEE. The junction had 6 bases not matched to a gene; V was cut back by 0 bases and J by 0 bases.

This clonotype was detected only a few times. The genes are TRBV20-1 and TRBJ1-5; 8 positions match TRBD1. V trimming: 3 bases; J trimming: 1 base; junction bases outside the gene matches: 2. CDR1 is DFQATT, CDR2 SNEGSKA, per germline (reference sequence). The CDR3 has 14 amino acids. CDR3 amino acids: CSASGTGSNQPQHF. The CDR3 nucleotides are TGCAGTGCTAGCGGGACAGGAAGCAATCAGCCCCAGCATTTT.

This clonotype came up a few times. The chain joins TRBV2 to TRBJ1-2; D not resolved. The CDR3 has 11 residues. From germline, CDR1 is SNHLY and CDR2 FYNNEI. The ends were cut back, 8 bases at V and 4 bases at J, with 8 bases in the middle. The CDR3 sequence: CASPARYGYTF. CDR3 sequence (DNA): TGTGCCAGCCCAGCGCGCTATGGCTACACCTTC. Variable domain in full (rest from reference TRBV2 and TRBJ1-2): EPEVTQTPSHQVTQMGQEVILRCVPISNHLYFYWYRQILGQKVEFLVSFYNNEISEKSEIFDDQFSVERPDGSNFTLKIRSTKLEDSAMYFCASPARYGYTFGSGTRLTVV.

There are a few counts of this clonotype. The chain combines TRBV12-3 or TRBV12-4 with TRBJ2-3, with 8 nucleotides matching TRBD2. CDR3 length equals 13 residues. Unmatched junction bases numbered 5, after V lost 5 bases and J lost 7 bases. Here the CDR3 DNA reads TGTGCCAGCAGTCCTAGCGGGCTGTATACGCAGTATTTT. Translated: CASSPSGLYTQYF.

This clonotype has only a few counts. The chain has TRBV3-1 and TRBJ2-5, with a weak D call TRBD2 (5 bases). CDR1 and CDR2 from the germline V gene are LGHDT and YNNKEL (reference sequence). Trimming took 4 bases from V and 5 from J, leaving 11 bases between them. CDR3 length: 13 residues. The CDR3 DNA is TGTGCCAGCAGCCTCCTCACGGGGGAGACCCAGTACTTC. Amino acid sequence: CASSLLTGETQYF.

This clonotype has just a few counts. This chain links TRBV29-1 with TRBJ2-1, with 8 bases fitting TRBD2. Germline V gene lookup returns CDR1 SQVTM and CDR2 ANQGSEA. This CDR3 is built from 14 residues. CDR3 DNA sequence: TGCAGTTGGTCCGGGGGACTAGTTAGGAATGAGCAGTTCTTC. This gives the protein CSWSGGLVRNEQFF.

The V call is TRBV10-3, the J call TRBJ2-5; 9 bases align to TRBD1. Germline V gives CDR1 ENHRY, CDR2 SYGVKD. This CDR3 comprises 15 residues. V lost 4 bases to trimming and J lost 1 base; unmatched junction nucleotides: 4. CDR3 DNA: TGTGCCATCAGTGCGGGACAGGGATTCCAAGAGACCCAGTACTTC. This encodes CAISAGQGFQETQYF.

The chain uses TRBV19 and TRBJ1-2; D might be TRBD1 (5 bases). Trimming pared 5 bases from V and 4 bases from J, leaving 17 bases between. This CDR3 is built from 15 residues. CDR1 LNHDA and CDR2 SQIVND come from the germline V gene (reference sequence). CDR3 residues: CASSLTSGGFYGYTF. DNA for the CDR3: TGTGCCAGTAGTCTCACCTCGGGGGGGTTCTATGGCTACACCTTC.

This clonotype was observed many times. This chain links TRBV24-1 with TRBJ2-2; D not certain. This CDR3 has 15 amino acids. From germline, CDR1 is KGHDR and CDR2 SFDVKD. The V and J ends lost 4 bases and 3 bases respectively, with 11 bases between them. As DNA, the CDR3 is TGTGCCACCAGTGACGCCAGCATGGACACCGGGGAGCTGTTTTTT. Residues: CATSDASMDTGELFF.

This clonotype came up a few times. This sequence joins TRBV18 and TRBJ2-7; possible D gene TRBD2, 7 bases. The CDR3 sequence is 13 residues long. CDR1 is KGHSH, CDR2 LQKENI, per germline. The V gene lost 4 bases and the J gene lost 3 bases, with 10 bases spanning the gap. The CDR3 sequence is CASSRGGVYEQYF. For the CDR3, the DNA is TGTGCCAGCTCACGAGGGGGGGTCTACGAGCAGTACTTC. The whole variable domain, remainder taken from reference TRBV18 and TRBJ2-7, is NAGVMQNPRHLVRRRGQEARLRCSPMKGHSHVYWYRQLPEEGLKFMVYLQKENIIDESGMPKERFSAEFPKEGPSILRIQQVVRGDSAAYFCASSRGGVYEQYFGPGTRLTVT.

This clonotype was observed many times. The chain links TRBV4-1 to TRBJ2-2; D call uncertain. This CDR3 has 12 amino acids. From germline, CDR1 is MGHRA and CDR2 YSYEKL. The V end lost 4 bases, the J end lost 3 bases, and 3 bases lay between the germline ends. This chain's CDR3 is CASSPYTGELFF. In nucleotides, the CDR3 is TGCGCCAGCAGCCCTTACACCGGGGAGCTGTTTTTT.

V gene TRBV20-1 combines with J gene TRBJ2-1; TRBD2 aligns across 9 bases. Germline CDR1 is DFQATT and CDR2 is SNEGSKA (reference sequence). This CDR3 comprises 17 residues. The V and J ends lost 3 bases and 3 bases, in that order; junction bases with no gene match: 12. The CDR3: CSARDHKRGADYNEQFF. CDR3 nucleotides: TGCAGTGCTAGGGACCATAAGCGGGGGGCGGACTACAATGAGCAGTTCTTC.

The gene calls are TRBV6-5 and TRBJ1-1; no firm D call. V was shortened by 7 bases and J by 6 bases, with 15 bases between the two germline ends. The CDR3 runs 13 residues. Germline V gene lookup returns CDR1 MNHEY and CDR2 SVGAGI. The CDR3 DNA sequence: TGTGCCAGCAAACAGACACCAGTCGCTGAAGCTTTCTTT. It codes for CASKQTPVAEAFF.

The sample holds many counts of this clonotype. CDR3 sequence (DNA): TGTGCCAGCAGTTCCCCCCGAAGGGACACGCAGTATTTT. It is translated as CASSSPRRDTQYF. The chain joins TRBV28 to TRBJ2-3, with D perhaps matching TRBD1 or TRBD2 (5 bases each). This CDR3 is 13 amino acids long. Germline-derived CDR1 and CDR2 are MDHEN and SYDVKM. The ends were cut back, 4 bases at V and 9 bases at J, with 14 bases in the middle.

This chain uses TRBV6-1 with TRBJ2-1, with a weak D call TRBD1 (6 bases). Germline V gene data show CDR1 as MNHNS and CDR2 as SASEGT. This CDR3 comprises 17 residues. The V end lost 4 bases, the J end lost 4 bases, and 20 bases lay between the germline ends. The CDR3 sequence: CASSGRQVLVVYNEQFF. CDR3 nucleotides: TGTGCCAGCAGTGGAAGACAGGTCCTTGTGGTTTACAATGAGCAGTTCTTC.

This chain links TRBV28 with TRBJ2-4; 7 nucleotides line up with TRBD1. In germline, CDR1 is MDHEN, CDR2 SYDVKM. J lost 6 bases, V lost 6 bases, and 8 bases had no gene match. The length of the CDR3 is 14 residues. Here the CDR3 reads CASRNRGLGNIQYF. The CDR3 DNA sequence: TGTGCCAGCAGGAACAGGGGTCTAGGAAACATTCAGTACTTC.

This clonotype was detected only a few times. The rearrangement uses TRBV6-5 and TRBJ1-1; 9 positions match TRBD1. Germline CDR1 reads MNHEY; CDR2 reads SVGAGI. The CDR3 is 11 amino acids. V was pared by 7 bases and J by 10 bases, with 4 bases of the junction left unmatched. For the CDR3, the DNA is TGTGCCAGCAAACAGGGGGCGGCAGCTTTCTTT. It specifies CASKQGAAAFF.

This clonotype was counted ten times or more. The chain is built from TRBV29-1 and TRBJ2-1; D is unclear. V lost 6 bases, J lost 0 bases, and 15 bases lay in between. CDR1 and CDR2 from the germline V gene are SQVTM and ANQGSEA. There are 15 residues in the CDR3. CDR3 in amino acids: CSVSGSESSYNEQFF. In nucleotides, the CDR3 is TGCAGCGTCTCCGGTTCAGAAAGCTCCTACAATGAGCAGTTCTTC.

V usage is TRBV20-1 and J usage is TRBJ2-7, with D tentatively TRBD1 (6 bases). The CDR3 is 14 amino acids. Germline V gene lookup returns CDR1 DFQATT and CDR2 SNEGSKA (reference sequence). V lost 3 bases and J 0 bases, leaving 12 bases between the germline ends. The DNA for the CDR3 is TGCAGTGCTAGTAGTCAGGGGAGCTCCTACGAGCAGTACTTC. It is translated as CSASSQGSSYEQYF.

This clonotype was counted between two and nine times. The chain links TRBV6-6 to TRBJ1-4; D unclear. Trimming cost V 7 bases and J 8 bases, with 20 bases left between them. There are 15 residues in the CDR3. Germline V gene sequence: CDR1 MNHNY, CDR2 SVGAGI (reference sequence). The CDR3: CASTPRRTGREKLFF. CDR3 DNA sequence: TGTGCCAGCACCCCACGCCGGACCGGGCGCGAAAAACTGTTTTTT.

This clonotype was seen more than once but under ten times. The V gene is TRBV6-2 or TRBV6-3, the J gene TRBJ2-7; 8 bases agree with TRBD1. Germline V gene data show CDR1 as MNHEY and CDR2 as SVGEGT. This CDR3 is built from 12 residues. V was clipped by 5 bases and J by 6 bases; unmatched bases: 3. CDR3 sequence (DNA): TGTGCCAGCAGTGGACAGGGCGTCGAGCAGTACTTC. Its protein product is CASSGQGVEQYF.

This chain connects TRBV20-1 to TRBJ1-4; TRBD1 is a possible D gene (5 bases). Trimming removed 3 bases at V and 8 bases at J, with 16 bases between. Germline V gene sequence: CDR1 DFQATT, CDR2 SNEGSKA (reference sequence). There are 14 residues in the CDR3. Here the CDR3 DNA reads TGCAGTGCTAGCGGGCAGGGAGGACAAGAAAAACTGTTTTTT. Translating it yields CSASGQGGQEKLFF.